Described below is a single TCR beta chain sequence and its context. Its antigen is currently unknown. CDR3 size: 13 residues. The germline V gene has CDR1 SGHDT and CDR2 YYEEEE. From the 5' RACE reads, TCRdb lists one entry per CDR3 protein and no DNA. Its table lists a few hundred thousand distinct CDR3 sequences. This record comes from a study of T cells expressing NK-cell markers. Overall study: According to the study, TCR beta repertoires originated from sorted CD3+CD56+NKG2C+, CD3+CD56+NKG2C- and CD3+CD56-NKG2C+ T cells. Sequencing covered eight donors, seven HCMV-seropositive and one seronegative. Study outcomes and limitations: Where several donors were concerned, these clonotypes also led the CD3+CD56-NKG2C+ fraction. Questions lingered over whether expanded NKG2C+ T cell clones were HCMV-specific.

This clonotype was obtained from a man aged 18-70 years in good health. The rearrangement uses TRBV5-6 and TRBJ2-4; no DNA is available, so the TRBD1 call from TCRdb remains unchecked. Sequencing was done on a sample of blood T cells: a sorted CD56 or NKG2C T cell subset, CD4+ or CD8+ T cells, or bulk PBMC T cells (not recorded which). CDR3 loop: CASSFTGANIQYF.